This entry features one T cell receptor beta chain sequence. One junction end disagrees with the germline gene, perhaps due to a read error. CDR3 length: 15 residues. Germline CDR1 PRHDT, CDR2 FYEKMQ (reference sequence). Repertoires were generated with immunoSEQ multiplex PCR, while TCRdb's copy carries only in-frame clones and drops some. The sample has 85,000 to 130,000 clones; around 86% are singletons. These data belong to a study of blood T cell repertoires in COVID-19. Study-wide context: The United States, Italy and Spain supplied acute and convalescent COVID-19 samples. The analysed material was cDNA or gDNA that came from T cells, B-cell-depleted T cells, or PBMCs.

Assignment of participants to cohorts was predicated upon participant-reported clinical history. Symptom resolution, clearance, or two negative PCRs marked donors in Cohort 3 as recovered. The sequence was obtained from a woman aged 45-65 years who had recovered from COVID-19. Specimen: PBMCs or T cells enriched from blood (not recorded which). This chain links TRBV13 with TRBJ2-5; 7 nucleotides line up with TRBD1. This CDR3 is CASSFSGTVQETLYF. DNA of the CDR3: TGTGCCAGCAGCTTTTCCGGGACAGTTCAAGAGACCCTGTACTTC.